This record concerns one TCR beta chain sequence. The antigen is unknown. Whole blood supplied total RNA, and T cells were not sorted. The germline CDR1 and CDR2 sequences are SGHAT and FQNNGV. The CDR3 runs to 17 residues. TCRdb re-called the 5' RACE reads and catalogs CDR3 proteins one per entry, DNA excluded. This sample's clone table lists under 150,000 distinct CDR3 sequences. The data were obtained in a study of monozygotic twins with inflammatory bowel disease. Study observations and caveats: By inverse Simpson index, TCRbeta diversity was lower in IBD patients than in healthy co-twins.

The genes are TRBV11-2 and TRBJ2-3; the D call of TRBD2 rests on TCRdb alone, since no DNA is present to check it. Sample: blood. The clonotype was recovered from a human donor with ulcerative colitis or Crohn's disease, or a healthy co-twin of an affected twin (not recorded which). CDR3 protein: CASSSRRAGGSTDTQYF.